This T cell receptor beta chain was profiled in a study of blood T cell repertoires in COVID-19. Turning to the study itself: The origin of the acute and convalescent COVID-19 samples was the United States, Italy and Spain. PBMCs, B-cell-depleted T cells, or T cells were the source of the cDNA or gDNA that made up the material.

Seattle researchers signed up patients amid active infection and tracked them longitudinally. Original data processing: Amplification with reference gene primers provided the estimates of nucleated cell counts. Sequenced by immunoSEQ multiplex PCR; TCRdb stores in-frame clones only, minus some. That table furnishes V, J and clone size, whereas the DNA furnished D and trimming. The sample has about 290,000 clones; about 90% are singletons. Germline V lookup: CDR1 SGHAT, CDR2 FQNNGV. The V end was cut by 5 bases, the J end by 0 bases, with 11 bases between. The CDR3 consists of 14 residues. The sequencing input was peripheral blood. The TCR was taken from a woman aged 25 to 39 with COVID-19, enrolled during active disease. This sequence joins TRBV11-2 and TRBJ2-7; perhaps TRBD1 as D (6 bases). The CDR3 reads CASSRRGSSYEQYF. CDR3 in DNA: TGTGCCAGCAGCCGCAGGGGTAGCTCCTACGAGCAGTACTTC.